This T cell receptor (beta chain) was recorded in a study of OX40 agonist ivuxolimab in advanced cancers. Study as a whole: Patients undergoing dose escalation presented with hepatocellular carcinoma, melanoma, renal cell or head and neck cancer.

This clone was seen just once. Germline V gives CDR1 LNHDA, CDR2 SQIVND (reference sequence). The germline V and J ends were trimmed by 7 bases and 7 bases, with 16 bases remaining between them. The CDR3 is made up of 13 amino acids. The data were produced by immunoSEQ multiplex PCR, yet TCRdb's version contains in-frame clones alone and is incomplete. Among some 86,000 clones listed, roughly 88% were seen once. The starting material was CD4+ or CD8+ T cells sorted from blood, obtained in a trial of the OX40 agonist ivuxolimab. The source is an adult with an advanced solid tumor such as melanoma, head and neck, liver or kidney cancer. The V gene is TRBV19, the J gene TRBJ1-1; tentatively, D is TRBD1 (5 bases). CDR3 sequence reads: CASKIRGKNEAFF. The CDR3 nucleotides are TGTGCCAGTAAGATCCGGGGCAAGAATGAAGCTTTCTTT.